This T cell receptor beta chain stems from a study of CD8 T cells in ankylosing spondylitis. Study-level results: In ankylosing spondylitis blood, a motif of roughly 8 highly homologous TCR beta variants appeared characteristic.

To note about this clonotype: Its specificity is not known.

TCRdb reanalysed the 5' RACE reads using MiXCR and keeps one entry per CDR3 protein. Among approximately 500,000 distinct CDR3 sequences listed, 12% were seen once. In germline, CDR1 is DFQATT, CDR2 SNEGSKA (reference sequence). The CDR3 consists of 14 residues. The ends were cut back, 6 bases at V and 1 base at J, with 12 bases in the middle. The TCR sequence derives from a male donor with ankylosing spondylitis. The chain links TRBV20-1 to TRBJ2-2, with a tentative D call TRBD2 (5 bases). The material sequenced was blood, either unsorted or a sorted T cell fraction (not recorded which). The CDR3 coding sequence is TGCAGTGCACTCGGACTGGGGAACACCGGGGAGCTGTTTTTT. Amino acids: CSALGLGNTGELFF.